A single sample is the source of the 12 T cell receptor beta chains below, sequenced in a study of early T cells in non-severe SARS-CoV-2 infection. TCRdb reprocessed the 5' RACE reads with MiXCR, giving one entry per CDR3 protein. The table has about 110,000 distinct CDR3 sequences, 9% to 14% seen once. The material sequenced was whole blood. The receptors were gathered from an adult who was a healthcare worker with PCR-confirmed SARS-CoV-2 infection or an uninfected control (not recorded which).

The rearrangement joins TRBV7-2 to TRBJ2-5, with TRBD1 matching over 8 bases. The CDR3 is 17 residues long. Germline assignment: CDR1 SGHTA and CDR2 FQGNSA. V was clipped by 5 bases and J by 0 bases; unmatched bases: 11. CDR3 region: CASSRNRGAGYQETQYF. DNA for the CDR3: TGTGCCAGCAGCCGCAACAGGGGGGCAGGGTACCAAGAGACCCAGTACTTC. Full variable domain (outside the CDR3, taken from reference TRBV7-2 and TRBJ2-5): GAGVSQSPSNKVTEKGKDVELRCDPISGHTALYWYRQSLGQGLEFLIYFQGNSAPDKSGLPSDRFSAERTGGSVSTLTIQRTQQEDSAVYLCASSRNRGAGYQETQYFGPGTRLLVL.

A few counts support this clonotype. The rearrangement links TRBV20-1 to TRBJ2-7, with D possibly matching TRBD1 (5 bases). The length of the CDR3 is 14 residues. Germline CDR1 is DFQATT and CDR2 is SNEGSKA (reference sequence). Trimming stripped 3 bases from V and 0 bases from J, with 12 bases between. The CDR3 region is CSASLQVSSYEQYF. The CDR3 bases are TGCAGTGCTAGTCTACAGGTGAGCTCCTACGAGCAGTACTTC.

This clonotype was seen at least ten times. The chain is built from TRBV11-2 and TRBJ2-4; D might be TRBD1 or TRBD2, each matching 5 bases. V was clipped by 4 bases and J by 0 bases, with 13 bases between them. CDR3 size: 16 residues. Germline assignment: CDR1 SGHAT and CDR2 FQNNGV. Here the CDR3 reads CASSWGSGLAKNIQYF. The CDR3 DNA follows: TGTGCCAGCAGCTGGGGGAGCGGACTAGCCAAAAACATTCAGTACTTC.

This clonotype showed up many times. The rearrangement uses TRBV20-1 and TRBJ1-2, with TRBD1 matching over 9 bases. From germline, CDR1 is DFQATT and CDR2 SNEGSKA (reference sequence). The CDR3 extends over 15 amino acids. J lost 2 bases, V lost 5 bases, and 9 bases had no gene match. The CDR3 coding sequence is TGCAGTGCTTATAAACAGGGGGCTGGGAACTATGGCTACACCTTC. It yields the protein CSAYKQGAGNYGYTF.

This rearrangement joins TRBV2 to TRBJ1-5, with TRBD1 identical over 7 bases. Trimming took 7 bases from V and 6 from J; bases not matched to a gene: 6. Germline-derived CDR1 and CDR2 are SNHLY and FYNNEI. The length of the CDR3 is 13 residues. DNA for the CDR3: TGTGCCAGCATGAGACAGGGCGGTCAGCCCCAGCATTTT. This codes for CASMRQGGQPQHF.

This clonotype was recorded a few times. The CDR3 bases are TGTGCCAGCAGTTCCATACTCTGGTCCGCGAACACCGGGGAGCTGTTTTTT. It encodes CASSSILWSANTGELFF. This sequence joins TRBV6-2 or TRBV6-3 and TRBJ2-2; unclear D gene. This CDR3 is 17 amino acids long. CDR1 and CDR2 (germline): MNHEY, SVGEGT. Trimming left V 4 bases short and J 0 bases short, with 15 bases between.

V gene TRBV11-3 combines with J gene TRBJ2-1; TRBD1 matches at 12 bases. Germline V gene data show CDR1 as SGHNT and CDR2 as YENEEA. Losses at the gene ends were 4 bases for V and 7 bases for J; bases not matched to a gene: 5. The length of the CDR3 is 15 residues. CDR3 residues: CASSSRDRGRNEQFF. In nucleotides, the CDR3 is TGTGCCAGCAGCTCCCGGGACAGGGGGCGAAATGAGCAGTTCTTC.

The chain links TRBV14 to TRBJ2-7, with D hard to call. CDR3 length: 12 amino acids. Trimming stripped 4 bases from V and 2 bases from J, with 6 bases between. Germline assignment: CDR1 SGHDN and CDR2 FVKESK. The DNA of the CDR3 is TGTGCCAGCAGCCCTTCCCCCTACGAGCAGTACTTC. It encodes CASSPSPYEQYF.

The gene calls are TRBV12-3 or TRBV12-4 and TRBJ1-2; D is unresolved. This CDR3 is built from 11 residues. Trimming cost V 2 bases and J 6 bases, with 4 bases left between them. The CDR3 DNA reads TGTGCCAGCAGTTTAAGGGATGGCTACACCTTC. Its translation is CASSLRDGYTF.

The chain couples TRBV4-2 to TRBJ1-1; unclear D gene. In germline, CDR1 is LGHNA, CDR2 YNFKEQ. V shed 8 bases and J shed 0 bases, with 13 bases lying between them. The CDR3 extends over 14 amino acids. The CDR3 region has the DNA TGTGCCAGCGGGTCCCCGGGCGTGAACACTGAAGCTTTCTTT. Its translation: CASGSPGVNTEAFF.

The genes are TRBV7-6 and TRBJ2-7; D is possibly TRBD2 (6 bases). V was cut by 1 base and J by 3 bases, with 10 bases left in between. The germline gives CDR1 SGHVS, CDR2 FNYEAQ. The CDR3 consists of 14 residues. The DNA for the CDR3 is TGTGCCAGCAGCTTAGAGGGACTGAGCTACGAGCAGTACTTC. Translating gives CASSLEGLSYEQYF.

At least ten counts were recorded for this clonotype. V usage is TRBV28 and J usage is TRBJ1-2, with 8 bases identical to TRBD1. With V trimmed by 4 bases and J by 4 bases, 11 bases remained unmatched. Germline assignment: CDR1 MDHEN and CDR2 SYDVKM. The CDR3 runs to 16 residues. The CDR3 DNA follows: TGTGCCAGCAGTTCTTCCCGGGACAGGTTTTTCTATGGCTACACCTTC. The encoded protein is CASSSSRDRFFYGYTF.